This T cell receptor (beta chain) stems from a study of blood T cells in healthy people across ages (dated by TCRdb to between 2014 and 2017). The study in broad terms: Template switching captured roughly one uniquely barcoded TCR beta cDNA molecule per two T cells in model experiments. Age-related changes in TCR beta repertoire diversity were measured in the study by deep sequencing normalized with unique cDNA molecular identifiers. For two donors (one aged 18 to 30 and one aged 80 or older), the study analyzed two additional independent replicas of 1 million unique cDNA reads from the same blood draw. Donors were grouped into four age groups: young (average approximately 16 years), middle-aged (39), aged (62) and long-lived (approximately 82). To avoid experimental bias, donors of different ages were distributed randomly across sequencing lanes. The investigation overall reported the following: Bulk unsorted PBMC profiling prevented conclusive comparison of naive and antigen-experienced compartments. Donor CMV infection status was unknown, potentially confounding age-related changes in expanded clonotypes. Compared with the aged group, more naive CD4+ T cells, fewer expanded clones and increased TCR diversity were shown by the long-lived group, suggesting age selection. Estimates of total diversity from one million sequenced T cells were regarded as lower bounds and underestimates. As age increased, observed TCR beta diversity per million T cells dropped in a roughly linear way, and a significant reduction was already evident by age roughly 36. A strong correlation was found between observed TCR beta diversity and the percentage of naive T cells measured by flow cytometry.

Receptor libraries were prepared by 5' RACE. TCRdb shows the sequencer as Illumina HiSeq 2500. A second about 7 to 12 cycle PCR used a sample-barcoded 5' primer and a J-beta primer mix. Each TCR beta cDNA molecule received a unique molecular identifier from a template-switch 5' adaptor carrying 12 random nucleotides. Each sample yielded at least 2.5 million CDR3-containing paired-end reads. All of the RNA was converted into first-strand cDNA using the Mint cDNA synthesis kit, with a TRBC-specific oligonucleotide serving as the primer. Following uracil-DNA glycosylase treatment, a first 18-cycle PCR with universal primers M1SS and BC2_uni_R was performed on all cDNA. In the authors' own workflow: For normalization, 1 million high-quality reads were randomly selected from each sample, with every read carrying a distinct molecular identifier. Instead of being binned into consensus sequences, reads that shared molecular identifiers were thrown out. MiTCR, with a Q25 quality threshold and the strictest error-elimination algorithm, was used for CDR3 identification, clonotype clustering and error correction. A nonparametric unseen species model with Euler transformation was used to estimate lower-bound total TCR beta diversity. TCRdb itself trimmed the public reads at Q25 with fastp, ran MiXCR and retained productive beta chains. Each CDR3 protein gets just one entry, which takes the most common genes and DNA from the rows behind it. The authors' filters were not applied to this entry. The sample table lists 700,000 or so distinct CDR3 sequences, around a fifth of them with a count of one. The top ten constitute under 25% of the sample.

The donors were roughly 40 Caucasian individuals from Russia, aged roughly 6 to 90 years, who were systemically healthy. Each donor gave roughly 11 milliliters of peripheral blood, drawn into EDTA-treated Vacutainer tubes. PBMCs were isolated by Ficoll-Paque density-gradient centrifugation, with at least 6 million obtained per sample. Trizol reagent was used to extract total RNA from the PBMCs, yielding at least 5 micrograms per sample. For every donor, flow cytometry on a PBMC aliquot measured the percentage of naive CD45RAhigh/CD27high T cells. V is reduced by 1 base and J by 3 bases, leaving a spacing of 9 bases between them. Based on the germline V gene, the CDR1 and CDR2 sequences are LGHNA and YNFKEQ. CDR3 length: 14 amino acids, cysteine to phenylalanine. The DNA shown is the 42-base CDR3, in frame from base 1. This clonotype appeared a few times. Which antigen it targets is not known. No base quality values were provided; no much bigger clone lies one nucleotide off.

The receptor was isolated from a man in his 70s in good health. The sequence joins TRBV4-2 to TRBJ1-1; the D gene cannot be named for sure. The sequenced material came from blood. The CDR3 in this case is CASSQALRDTEAFF. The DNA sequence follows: TGTGCCAGCAGCCAAGCCCTAAGGGACACTGAAGCTTTCTTT.